This T cell receptor beta chain was obtained from a study of identical twins. The CDR3 covers 15 residues. CDR1 is DFQATT, CDR2 SNEGSKA, per germline (reference sequence). With regard to this clonotype: No antigen is known for it.

Template switching added a universal primer binding site, and final cDNA carried unique molecular identifiers. A single record per CDR3 protein comes from TCRdb applying MiXCR to the 5' RACE reads. The sample holds 1.5 million to 2 million distinct CDR3 sequences; around a third are singletons and the top ten take under 0.35%. Study results and caveats: Analyses based on zero insertions could be partly confounded by invariant MAIT and iNKT cells.

The sequence was collected from a newborn girl in good health. J is TRBJ2-4 and V is TRBV20-1; 16 bases line up with TRBD2. The J call may be faulty, since TRBJ2-5 better matches the DNA end. What was sequenced was cord blood. CDR3 nucleotides: TGCAGTGCCCCGGGACTAGCGGGAGGGTATGGGACCCAGTACTTC. This translates into CSAPGLAGGYGTQYF.